The clone carrying this T cell receptor (beta chain) turned up a few times. Its antigen is unknown. The V end was cut by 1 base, the J end by 7 bases, with 8 bases between. Germline V gene lookup returns CDR1 SEHNR and CDR2 FQNEAQ (reference sequence). The CDR3 has 12 residues. This specimen belongs to a study of OX40 agonist ivuxolimab in advanced cancers. General study results and limits: CD4+ T cells averaged fewer expanded clones than CD8+ T cells. At 0.1 to 3.0 mg/kg and by week 6, clonal expansion occurred in CD4+ and CD8+ blood T cells. There were also nonresponders showing low normalized T-cell clonal expansion.

Patients had blood sampled at baseline and again on cycle 4 day 1 and cycle 7 day 1. Sequencing was performed with immunoSEQ multiplex PCR; in TCRdb, only in-frame clones are kept and a portion is missing. The sample contains about 41,000 clones, just under 90% of which appear only once. The TCR was taken from an adult with an advanced solid tumor such as melanoma, head and neck, liver or kidney cancer. The chain carries TRBV7-9 and TRBJ2-7, with D tentatively TRBD2 (6 bases). The specimen comprised CD4+ or CD8+ T cells sorted from blood, sampled in a trial of the OX40 agonist ivuxolimab. CDR3 loop: CASSLEGREQYF. CDR3 in DNA: TGTGCCAGCAGCTTAGAGGGGAGGGAGCAGTACTTC.